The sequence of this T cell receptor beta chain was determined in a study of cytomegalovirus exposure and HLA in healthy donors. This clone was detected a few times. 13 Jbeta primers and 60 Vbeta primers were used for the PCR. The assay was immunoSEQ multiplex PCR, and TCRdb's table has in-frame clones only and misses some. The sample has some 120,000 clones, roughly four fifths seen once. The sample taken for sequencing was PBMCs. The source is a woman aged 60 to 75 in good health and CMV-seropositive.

The CDR3 DNA is TGCGCCAGCAGCTTGGCCCCTAGCGGGAGTAGTGAGCAGTTCTTC. This gives the protein CASSLAPSGSSEQFF. The chain recombines TRBV5-1 with TRBJ2-1, with 10 bases aligning to TRBD2. CDR1 and CDR2 from the germline V gene are SGHRS and YFSETQ. The CDR3 has 15 amino acids. V was clipped by 0 bases and J by 9 bases; unmatched bases: 6.